This T cell receptor (beta chain) was identified during a study of persistence of HIV-infected CD4 T cells. Whole-study context: Median time on suppressive ART was seven to eight years.

A single count supports this clone. Its target is not known. Cells were stimulated with overlapping HIV-1 Gag 15-mer peptides. Sorting of responding CD4+ T cells relied on upregulated CD40 ligand together with CD69. Inclusion required CMV-positive serology and CD4+ counts above 400 cells/uL. This was the immunoSEQ version 4 assay in survey mode. The protocol was immunoSEQ multiplex PCR, while the TCRdb copy is restricted to in-frame clones and leaves out a portion. The table lists 24,000 or so clones, approximately 74% of them singletons. The specimen was CD4+ T cells sorted from PBMCs after roughly 18-hour stimulation, collected from a patient who received antiretroviral therapy. This receptor was identified in an adult man with HIV who was CMV-seropositive.

CDR3 sequence: CSVERIKRGNTIYF. DNA of the CDR3: TGCAGCGTTGAAAGGATCAAGCGTGGAAACACCATATATTTT. This rearrangement joins TRBV29-1 to TRBJ1-3; no reliable D call. There are 14 residues in the CDR3. The germline V gene has CDR1 SQVTM and CDR2 ANQGSEA. V was clipped by 2 bases and J by 3 bases, with 11 bases between them. Drawing the rest from reference TRBV29-1 and TRBJ1-3, the complete variable domain is SAVISQKPSRDICQRGTSLTIQCQVDSQVTMMFWYRQQPGQSLTLIATANQGSEATYESGFVIDKFPISRPNLTFSTLTVSNMSPEDSSIYLCSVERIKRGNTIYFGEGSWLTVV.